There are many counts of the clone carrying this T cell receptor beta chain. Antigen: not known. Unique molecular identifiers tagged the TCRbeta library. TCRdb re-called the PCR reads through MiXCR, storing one row per CDR3 protein. This table has about 580,000 distinct CDR3 sequences, 23% appearing once. The data were taken from a study of T-cell reconstitution after alpha-beta-depleted transplantation in children. Study findings and constraints: Recipient T cells and thymic progenitors that survived gave rise to the high TCRbeta diversity observed at day 60 in some patients. T-cell counts and diversity at one year post-transplant came mainly from newly produced T cells. Reportedly, roughly two months post-transplant, alpha-beta T cells arose from several hundred expanded graft clones.

Trimming took 5 bases from V and 6 from J, leaving 8 bases between them. Germline values: CDR1 MNHEY, CDR2 SMNVEV (reference sequence). The CDR3 is 11 residues long. The input for sequencing was PBMCs, mostly from graft donor cells, taken 360 days after TCRalphabeta/CD19-depleted stem cell transplant. This TCR was recovered from a boy under two years old who had a stem cell transplant for acute myeloid leukemia, so the T cells may come from the graft donor. V usage is TRBV27 and J usage is TRBJ2-7; possible D gene TRBD1, 6 bases. CDR3 coding DNA: TGTGCCAGCAGTACAGGGCTCGAGCAGTACTTC. The encoded protein is CASSTGLEQYF.